This T cell receptor beta chain was found in a study of human T cells and chemical hapten exposure. The V and J ends lost 1 base and 5 bases respectively, with 8 bases between them. CDR3 size: 13 residues. Germline V gene data show CDR1 as LGHDT and CDR2 as YNNKEL (reference sequence). This clonotype occurred a few times. MiXCR was run by TCRdb on the RACE reads, yielding one entry per CDR3 protein. The sample includes approximately 80,000 distinct CDR3 sequences, about 10% of them seen just once. Time point of the sample: patch test 1, 2 weeks after DPC sensitization. Treatment of the sample: therapeutic diphenylcyclopropenone sensitization with weekly scalp DPC.

The chain has TRBV3-1 and TRBJ1-2; D perhaps matches TRBD1 (6 bases). Here the sequenced sample was whole blood, taken in connection with sensitization to the hapten diphenylcyclopropenone (DPC). The sequence was collected from a woman between 45 and 65 years old with alopecia areata. Some clones in this sample may be carry-over from other donors' samples. CDR3 nucleotide sequence: TGTGCCAGCAGCCAAGTAGGACAGTATGGCTACACCTTC. It encodes CASSQVGQYGYTF.